The T cell receptor beta chain described here comes from a study of Ad26.COV2.S vaccination and SARS-CoV-2 variants. The repertoire was sequenced with immunoSEQ multiplex PCR; TCRdb's copy has only in-frame clones and lacks some. The data show around 270,000 clones, roughly 87% seen once. There are 16 residues in the CDR3. Germline loops: CDR1 MDHEN, CDR2 SYDVKM. V lost 1 base, J lost 7 bases, and 16 bases lay in between. Treatment of the sample: some 19 received Ad26.COV2.S at low or high dose, single or two shots; several received placebo; per-sample allocation not given. Day 63 following the first vaccine or placebo injection was when the samples were taken.

The V and J genes are TRBV28 and TRBJ1-4, with a tentative D call TRBD1 (6 bases). The source material was peripheral blood, sampled in a trial of Ad26.COV2.S vaccine versus placebo. This clonotype was obtained from a person between 18 and 65 years old who received the Ad26.COV2.S COVID-19 vaccine or a placebo. CDR3 sequence reads: CASSLYRGGAGEKLFF. DNA for the CDR3: TGTGCCAGCAGTTTATACCGGGGGGGCGCAGGTGAAAAACTGTTTTTT.